Sequencing of this T cell receptor beta chain was carried out in a study of identical twins. Findings and limits, study-wide: Potential partial confounding of zero-insertion analyses by invariant MAIT and iNKT cells was noted.

After template switching added a universal primer site, the resulting cDNA carried unique molecular identifiers. Via MiXCR, TCRdb re-called the 5' RACE reads, giving one row per CDR3 protein. The sample consists of 250,000 to 350,000 distinct CDR3 sequences, roughly 8.6% of them appearing once. Trimming stripped 6 bases from V and 0 bases from J, with 12 bases between. This CDR3 comprises 15 residues. Germline V gives CDR1 SNHLY, CDR2 FYNNEI. Concerning this clonotype: Its cognate antigen is unknown.

These data were also reused for a study on yellow fever vaccine responses in identical twins.

The J gene is TRBJ1-3, the V gene TRBV2; D unclear. This sequence originates from a woman in her late teens or twenties in good health. Specimen: memory (CD45RO+) T cells sorted from blood. Written as DNA, the CDR3 is TGTGCCAGCAGCTCCACAGTGTCCTCTGGAAACACCATATATTTT. Amino acid sequence: CASSSTVSSGNTIYF. The complete variable domain, with remaining parts taken from reference TRBV2 and TRBJ1-3, reads EPEVTQTPSHQVTQMGQEVILRCVPISNHLYFYWYRQILGQKVEFLVSFYNNEISEKSEIFDDQFSVERPDGSNFTLKIRSTKLEDSAMYFCASSSTVSSGNTIYFGEGSWLTVV.